The 14 T cell receptor beta chains below were found in one sample sequenced in a study of CD8 T cells in ankylosing spondylitis. TCRdb processed the 5' RACE reads anew with MiXCR; each CDR3 protein has one entry. Here the sample spans some 840,000 distinct CDR3 sequences, roughly 10% being singletons. The antigens for these receptors are not known. General study results and limits: Among TCR beta sequences, a motif of roughly 8 highly homologous variants appeared characteristic of ankylosing spondylitis blood.

The sequenced sample consisted of blood, either unsorted or a sorted T cell fraction (not recorded which). Receptor source: a male donor with ankylosing spondylitis.

The V and J genes are TRBV25-1 and TRBJ2-4; TRBD1 is a possible D gene (5 bases). The CDR3 loop spans 12 amino acids. Germline V gene sequence: CDR1 MGHDK, CDR2 SYGVNS. The V gene lost 4 bases and the J gene lost 6 bases, with 7 bases spanning the gap. The CDR3 DNA follows: TGTGCCAGCAGTGGCAGGGTAAACATTCAGTACTTC. This encodes CASSGRVNIQYF.

This clonotype was counted many times. The J gene is TRBJ1-3, the V gene TRBV10-3; D unclear. With 6 bases removed from V and 0 bases from J, the gap between germline ends came to 12 bases. This CDR3 contains 15 residues. Germline-derived CDR1 and CDR2 are ENHRY and SYGVKD. The CDR3 is CAISNAGHSGNTIYF. CDR3 DNA: TGTGCCATCAGCAATGCAGGCCACTCTGGAAACACCATATATTTT.

CDR3 sequence (DNA): TGCAGCGTTGAATCTCCACTCAGGCACGAGCAGTACTTC. The encoded protein is CSVESPLRHEQYF. The chain combines TRBV29-1 with TRBJ2-7; no clear D gene. V gave up 2 bases and J gave up 5 bases, with 13 bases separating them. This CDR3 contains 13 residues. Per the germline V gene, CDR1 is SQVTM and CDR2 is ANQGSEA.

This clonotype was observed a few times. The rearrangement links TRBV12-3 or TRBV12-4 to TRBJ1-1; D is perhaps TRBD1 (6 bases). Trimming left V 6 bases short and J 6 bases short, with 17 bases between. The CDR3 consists of 14 residues. CDR3 in DNA: TGTGCCAGCAGACTAACAGGGAGCGGGGCTGAAGCTTTCTTT. This codes for CASRLTGSGAEAFF.

The gene calls are TRBV3-1 and TRBJ2-1; possibly TRBD1 or TRBD2 for D (5 bases each). This CDR3 has 14 residues. The V and J ends lost 6 bases and 3 bases respectively, with 12 bases between them. Looked up from germline, CDR1 is LGHDT and CDR2 is YNNKEL (reference sequence). CDR3 bases: TGTGCCAGCAGTCGGGACCCTATCTACAATGAGCAGTTCTTC. Its protein product is CASSRDPIYNEQFF.

The J gene is TRBJ2-1, the V gene TRBV20-1; tentatively, D is TRBD1 (5 bases). Between the trimmed V and J ends, which lost 0 bases and 0 bases, there was a span of 15 bases. This CDR3 is 17 amino acids long. Germline CDR1 reads DFQATT; CDR2 reads SNEGSKA (reference sequence). The CDR3 loop is CSARDLEGQSSYNEQFF. CDR3 DNA: TGCAGTGCTAGAGATCTCGAAGGACAAAGCTCCTACAATGAGCAGTTCTTC.

This chain uses TRBV5-1 with TRBJ2-7; either TRBD1 or TRBD2 may fit D (5 bases each). CDR1 and CDR2 (germline): SGHRS, YFSETQ. The CDR3 is 18 amino acids. V lost 0 bases to trimming and J lost 0 bases, with 19 bases between them. Here the CDR3 reads CASSLGEPGRRDSYEQYF. CDR3 bases: TGCGCCAGCAGCTTGGGAGAACCGGGACGTCGCGACTCCTACGAGCAGTACTTC.

The chain has TRBV5-1 and TRBJ2-1; 7 bases match TRBD1. The V and J ends lost 0 bases and 7 bases, in that order; junction bases with no gene match: 13. In germline, CDR1 is SGHRS, CDR2 YFSETQ. The CDR3 loop spans 17 amino acids. CDR3 amino acids: CASSLAFVRGLRNEQFF. The CDR3 nucleotides read TGCGCCAGCAGCTTGGCCTTTGTCAGGGGGTTACGAAATGAGCAGTTCTTC. Using reference TRBV5-1 and TRBJ2-1 for the parts outside the CDR3, the full variable domain is KAGVTQTPRYLIKTRGQQVTLSCSPISGHRSVSWYQQTPGQGLQFLFEYFSETQRNKGNFPGRFSGRQFSNSRSEMNVSTLELGDSALYLCASSLAFVRGLRNEQFFGPGTRLTVL.

This clonotype was seen a handful of times. The rearrangement links TRBV19 to TRBJ1-5; 11 bases fit TRBD1. The CDR3 runs to 13 residues. J was trimmed by 7 bases and V by 5 bases; bases with no gene match: 1. Germline CDR1 LNHDA, CDR2 SQIVND (reference sequence). This chain's CDR3 is CASSGQGAQPQHF. The CDR3 DNA is TGTGCCAGTAGTGGACAGGGGGCACAGCCCCAGCATTTT.

This clonotype has only a few counts. This chain uses TRBV12-3 or TRBV12-4 with TRBJ2-7; 8 bases are a match to TRBD1. With 6 bases clipped from V and 3 bases from J, the junction kept 10 bases outside the gene matches. This CDR3 comprises 15 residues. CDR3: CASRKTSGGRYEQYF. CDR3 DNA sequence: TGTGCCAGCAGAAAAACGTCAGGGGGCCGCTACGAGCAGTACTTC.

The chain is built from TRBV5-1 and TRBJ2-2; 7 bases are a match to TRBD2. The trim removed 4 bases at V and 0 bases at J, leaving 6 bases unmatched. The germline V gene has CDR1 SGHRS and CDR2 YFSETQ. The CDR3 totals 16 residues. The CDR3 nucleotides read TGCGCCAGCAGCGTGGTTGGGACTACGAACACCGGGGAGCTGTTTTTT. Translated: CASSVVGTTNTGELFF. Complete variable domain (other parts from reference TRBV5-1 and TRBJ2-2): KAGVTQTPRYLIKTRGQQVTLSCSPISGHRSVSWYQQTPGQGLQFLFEYFSETQRNKGNFPGRFSGRQFSNSRSEMNVSTLELGDSALYLCASSVVGTTNTGELFFGEGSRLTVL.

This clonotype was counted a few times. This rearrangement joins TRBV7-9 to TRBJ2-1; D may correspond to TRBD1 or TRBD2 (6 bases each). CDR3 length equals 17 residues. With 6 bases removed from V and 0 bases from J, the gap between germline ends came to 18 bases. CDR1 and CDR2 from the germline V gene are SEHNR and FQNEAQ (reference sequence). For the CDR3, the DNA is TGTGCCAGCAGATCATTAGGGGGGAAGAGCTCCTACAATGAGCAGTTCTTC. Protein sequence: CASRSLGGKSSYNEQFF.

This clonotype was seen only a few times. The rearrangement links TRBV20-1 to TRBJ1-4, with D perhaps TRBD1 (5 bases). Trimming cost V 3 bases and J 8 bases, with 16 bases left between them. Germline CDR1 and CDR2: DFQATT and SNEGSKA (reference sequence). This CDR3 is built from 14 residues. Written as DNA, the CDR3 is TGCAGTGCTAGGTGGCAGGGAGGTCGGGAAAAACTGTTTTTT. This codes for CSARWQGGREKLFF.

There are many counts of this clonotype. The chain uses TRBV12-3 or TRBV12-4 and TRBJ2-4; 9 nucleotides agree with TRBD2. This CDR3 has 14 residues. J lost 5 bases, V lost 5 bases, and 4 bases had no gene match. The CDR3 nucleotides are TGTGCCAGCAGTCTTCTAGCGGGGCAAAACATTCAGTACTTC. Its translation is CASSLLAGQNIQYF.